Listed below are T cell receptor beta chains from one sample, sequenced in a study of OX40 agonist ivuxolimab in advanced cancers. Profiling relied on immunoSEQ multiplex PCR, and the TCRdb table lists in-frame clones only, not all of them. The table has about 61,000 clones, around 86% seen once. The material was CD4+ or CD8+ T cells sorted from blood, obtained in a trial of the OX40 agonist ivuxolimab. These TCRs come from an adult with an advanced solid tumor such as melanoma, head and neck, liver or kidney cancer. Each CDR3 is given with its conserved first and last residue. Fields, in order: V gene, clone size, J gene, D gene, CDR3 protein, CDR3 DNA. A D gene is named only where the DNA matches it firmly. Rows may omit the clone size; those that give it use once, few, many or a size class.

v_gene: TRBV7-2
abundance: once
j_gene: TRBJ2-7
d_gene: .
CDR3aa: CASSLDGDEQYF
CDR3nt: TGTGCCAGCAGCTTAGACGGGGACGAGCAGTACTTC

v_gene: TRBV28
abundance: .
j_gene: TRBJ1-5
d_gene: TRBD1
CDR3aa: CASSLLDQGAQPQHF
CDR3nt: TGTGCCAGCAGTCTTCTTGATCAGGGGGCTCAGCCCCAGCATTTT

v_gene: TRBV28
abundance: .
j_gene: TRBJ1-4
d_gene: .
CDR3aa: CASSSSGQGTNEKLFF
CDR3nt: .

v_gene: TRBV28
abundance: .
j_gene: TRBJ2-5
d_gene: .
CDR3aa: CASSSNDGIQYF
CDR3nt: TGTGCCAGCAGTTCAAATGACGGCATCCAGTACTTC

v_gene: TRBV5-4
abundance: .
j_gene: TRBJ2-3
d_gene: .
CDR3aa: CASSPGVQVSTDTQYF
CDR3nt: TGTGCCAGCAGCCCGGGAGTGCAAGTGAGCACAGATACGCAGTATTTT

v_gene: TRBV6-5
abundance: .
j_gene: TRBJ1-1
d_gene: .
CDR3aa: CASSPGGGMNTEAFF
CDR3nt: TGTGCCAGCAGCCCGGGAGGGGGGATGAACACTGAAGCTTTCTTT

v_gene: TRBV7-2
abundance: .
j_gene: TRBJ2-6
d_gene: .
CDR3aa: CASILDSGANVLTF
CDR3nt: TGTGCCAGCATCTTGGACTCTGGGGCCAACGTCCTGACTTTC

v_gene: TRBV27
abundance: .
j_gene: TRBJ1-1
d_gene: .
CDR3aa: CASSSSTYQAFF
CDR3nt: TGTGCCAGCAGTTCTTCCACATACCAGGCTTTCTTT

v_gene: TRBV7-9
abundance: .
j_gene: TRBJ1-2
d_gene: .
CDR3aa: CASSSDNYGYTF
CDR3nt: TGTGCCAGCAGCTCAGACAACTATGGCTACACCTTC

v_gene: TRBV7-3
abundance: .
j_gene: TRBJ1-1
d_gene: .
CDR3aa: CASSLGWNTEAFF
CDR3nt: TGTGCCAGCAGCCTTGGGTGGAACACTGAAGCTTTCTTT

v_gene: TRBV4-2
abundance: .
j_gene: TRBJ1-1
d_gene: TRBD1
CDR3aa: CASSQEAAGGNTEAFF
CDR3nt: TGTGCCAGCAGCCAAGAAGCAGCAGGGGGGAACACTGAAGCTTTCTTT

v_gene: TRBV6-1
abundance: once
j_gene: TRBJ2-1
d_gene: TRBD2
CDR3aa: CASSKLAGGYNEQFF
CDR3nt: TGTGCCAGCAGCAAACTAGCGGGGGGCTACAATGAGCAGTTCTTC

v_gene: TRBV19
abundance: .
j_gene: TRBJ2-1
d_gene: .
CDR3aa: CASTPTGAGEQFF
CDR3nt: TGTGCCAGTACTCCCACAGGAGCCGGTGAGCAGTTCTTC

v_gene: TRBV7-9
abundance: .
j_gene: TRBJ1-1
d_gene: TRBD1
CDR3aa: CASREDRGWVNTEAFF
CDR3nt: TGTGCCAGCAGGGAGGACAGGGGTTGGGTGAACACTGAAGCTTTCTTT

v_gene: TRBV30
abundance: .
j_gene: TRBJ2-3
d_gene: .
CDR3aa: CAWSVGLTDTQYF
CDR3nt: TGTGCCTGGAGTGTTGGACTCACAGATACGCAGTATTTT

v_gene: TRBV7-9
abundance: few
j_gene: TRBJ1-1
d_gene: TRBD1
CDR3aa: CASSLGQGGLEAFF
CDR3nt: TGTGCCAGCAGCTTAGGACAGGGCGGACTTGAAGCTTTCTTT

v_gene: TRBV27
abundance: .
j_gene: TRBJ2-7
d_gene: .
CDR3aa: CASSKQGSYEQYF
CDR3nt: TGTGCCAGCAGTAAACAGGGATCGTACGAGCAGTACTTC

v_gene: TRBV9
abundance: .
j_gene: TRBJ1-2
d_gene: .
CDR3aa: CASSPQTSNYGYTF
CDR3nt: TGTGCCAGCAGCCCCCAGACAAGTAACTATGGCTACACCTTC

v_gene: TRBV7-2
abundance: .
j_gene: TRBJ2-7
d_gene: .
CDR3aa: CASSYDRDGPYEQYF
CDR3nt: TGTGCCAGCAGCTACGACCGGGACGGGCCCTACGAGCAGTACTTC

v_gene: TRBV21-1
abundance: .
j_gene: TRBJ2-3
d_gene: .
CDR3aa: CASSKKGPGTDTQYF
CDR3nt: TGTGCCAGCAGCAAAAAGGGACCCGGCACAGATACGCAGTATTTT

v_gene: TRBV15
abundance: few
j_gene: TRBJ2-1
d_gene: .
CDR3aa: CATSLPAGSEQFF
CDR3nt: TGTGCCACCAGCCTCCCGGCAGGTAGTGAGCAGTTCTTC

v_gene: TRBV7-9
abundance: .
j_gene: TRBJ1-4
d_gene: .
CDR3aa: CASSPRDLELFF
CDR3nt: TGTGCCAGCAGTCCCCGGGACCTCGAACTGTTTTTT

v_gene: TRBV5-8
abundance: .
j_gene: TRBJ2-7
d_gene: .
CDR3aa: CASSFRPGKYEQYF
CDR3nt: TGTGCCAGCAGCTTTAGGCCAGGGAAGTACGAGCAGTACTTC

v_gene: TRBV15
abundance: .
j_gene: TRBJ2-7
d_gene: TRBD2
CDR3aa: CATSRAGGQDEQYF
CDR3nt: TGTGCCACCAGCAGAGCGGGGGGGCAGGACGAGCAGTACTTC

v_gene: TRBV7-3
abundance: .
j_gene: TRBJ1-1
d_gene: .
CDR3aa: CASSPQPGSEAFF
CDR3nt: TGTGCCAGCAGCCCACAACCGGGATCCGAAGCTTTCTTT

v_gene: TRBV5-1
abundance: few
j_gene: TRBJ2-2
d_gene: TRBD2
CDR3aa: CASSFSGGNTGELFF
CDR3nt: TGCGCCAGCAGCTTTAGCGGGGGCAACACCGGGGAGCTGTTTTTT

v_gene: TRBV10-3
abundance: .
j_gene: TRBJ2-2
d_gene: .
CDR3aa: CAISISRSTNTGELFF
CDR3nt: TGTGCCATCAGTATATCCAGGAGTACGAACACCGGGGAGCTGTTTTTT

v_gene: TRBV2
abundance: .
j_gene: TRBJ1-4
d_gene: .
CDR3aa: CASQPSGSVRLFF
CDR3nt: TGTGCCAGCCAACCCTCGGGGTCGGTTAGACTGTTTTTT

v_gene: TRBV27
abundance: few
j_gene: TRBJ2-7
d_gene: TRBD1
CDR3aa: CASRPGDRVYEQYF
CDR3nt: TGTGCCAGCAGACCGGGGGACAGGGTCTACGAGCAGTACTTC

v_gene: TRBV10-3
abundance: once
j_gene: TRBJ2-7
d_gene: TRBD1
CDR3aa: CAISPGQTYEQYF
CDR3nt: TGTGCCATCAGTCCGGGACAGACCTACGAGCAGTACTTC

v_gene: TRBV11-2
abundance: once
j_gene: TRBJ2-3
d_gene: .
CDR3aa: CASSLNSGGGTDTQYF
CDR3nt: TGTGCCAGCAGCTTAAACTCGGGGGGCGGCACAGATACGCAGTATTTT

v_gene: TRBV5-6
abundance: .
j_gene: TRBJ1-5
d_gene: .
CDR3aa: CASSLFARGQPQHF
CDR3nt: TGTGCCAGCAGCTTGTTTGCTCGAGGTCAGCCCCAGCATTTT

v_gene: TRBV7-2
abundance: once
j_gene: TRBJ2-3
d_gene: .
CDR3aa: CASSLGLEDTQYF
CDR3nt: TGTGCCAGCAGCTTGGGGCTGGAAGATACGCAGTATTTT

v_gene: TRBV4-1
abundance: .
j_gene: TRBJ2-5
d_gene: .
CDR3aa: CASSQVITGFQETQYF
CDR3nt: TGCGCCAGCAGCCAAGTTATCACAGGTTTCCAAGAGACCCAGTACTTC

v_gene: TRBV30
abundance: .
j_gene: TRBJ2-1
d_gene: .
CDR3aa: CAYTQGLGDNEQFF
CDR3nt: TGTGCCTATACCCAGGGTTTGGGGGACAATGAGCAGTTCTTC

v_gene: TRBV7-3
abundance: .
j_gene: TRBJ2-5
d_gene: .
CDR3aa: CASSLNSQQETQYF
CDR3nt: TGTGCCAGCAGCTTAAACAGCCAACAAGAGACCCAGTACTTC

v_gene: TRBV10-3
abundance: .
j_gene: TRBJ2-5
d_gene: .
CDR3aa: CAISESSAQETQYF
CDR3nt: TGTGCCATCAGTGAGTCAAGCGCCCAAGAGACCCAGTACTTC

v_gene: TRBV7-2
abundance: .
j_gene: TRBJ2-3
d_gene: .
CDR3aa: CASTSTDTQYF
CDR3nt: TGTGCCAGCACTTCAACAGATACGCAGTATTTT

v_gene: TRBV11-2
abundance: .
j_gene: TRBJ1-1
d_gene: .
CDR3aa: CASSLTVMNTEAFF
CDR3nt: TGTGCCAGCAGCCTGACAGTAATGAACACTGAAGCTTTCTTT